The next 31 T cell receptor beta chains were all read from a single sample in a study of T-cell reconstitution after alpha-beta-depleted transplantation in children. Using unique molecular identifiers, the investigators prepared the TCRbeta library. From the PCR reads, TCRdb called clonotypes with MiXCR, one entry per CDR3 protein. Of under 400,000 distinct CDR3 sequences detected, approximately 23% appear once; the ten largest clones hold about 10%. Sample: PBMCs, mostly from graft donor cells, taken 180 days after TCRalphabeta/CD19-depleted stem cell transplant. These receptors all come from a male patient younger than 18 who had a stem cell transplant for acute lymphoblastic leukemia, so the T cells may come from the graft donor.

Many counts were recorded for this clonotype. This chain links TRBV7-6 with TRBJ2-7; 9 bases are shared with TRBD1. Germline CDR1 SGHVS, CDR2 FNYEAQ. After removal of 6 bases from V and 4 bases from J, the junction contained 10 bases not matched to a gene. CDR3 size: 15 residues. The CDR3 DNA reads TGTGCCAGCAGTCTTATGGACAGGGGATTTTACGAGCAGTACTTC. Its protein is CASSLMDRGFYEQYF.

This sequence joins TRBV10-3 and TRBJ2-1, with a weak D call TRBD2 (6 bases). The V gene lost 8 bases and the J gene lost 5 bases, with 13 bases spanning the gap. This CDR3 is built from 13 residues. Looked up from germline, CDR1 is ENHRY and CDR2 is SYGVKD. The CDR3 nucleotides read TGTGCCATCGGGGATAGCGGTCACAATGAGCAGTTCTTC. This gives the protein CAIGDSGHNEQFF.

This chain joins TRBV7-9 and TRBJ2-7; TRBD2 aligns across 10 bases. Germline lookup yields CDR1 SEHNR and CDR2 FQNEAQ (reference sequence). V lost 2 bases and J lost 4; bases outside the gene matches: 5. The CDR3 has 15 amino acids. The CDR3 spells CASSLFGTSDYEQYF. The CDR3 DNA reads TGTGCCAGCAGCTTATTCGGGACTAGCGATTACGAGCAGTACTTC.

The chain links TRBV27 to TRBJ2-4; possible D gene TRBD2, 5 bases. From germline, CDR1 is MNHEY and CDR2 SMNVEV (reference sequence). The CDR3 is 16 residues long. V was shortened by 4 bases and J by 2 bases, with 15 bases between the two germline ends. CDR3 amino acids: CASSSTYRGPKNIQYF. In DNA, the CDR3 is TGTGCCAGCAGTTCCACATACAGAGGGCCCAAAAACATTCAGTACTTC.

This clonotype was found once. Since no conserved phenylalanine or tryptophan closes the CDR3, a read error is the likely cause. This chain joins TRBV6-5 and TRBJ1-2; D is unresolved. The CDR3 covers 14 residues. Germline values: CDR1 MNHEY, CDR2 SVGAGI. V lost 0 bases to trimming and J lost 5 bases, with 10 bases between them. In nucleotides, the CDR3 is TGTGCCAGCAGTTACTCGGAGAGGAGGTATGGCTACACCTCC. Protein sequence: CASSYSERRYGYTS.

This clonotype showed up just a few times. The V and J genes are TRBV24-1 and TRBJ2-7, with unresolved D. The CDR3 runs 17 residues. Germline V gene sequence: CDR1 KGHDR, CDR2 SFDVKD. V was shortened by 1 base and J by 0 bases, with 15 bases between the two germline ends. Here the CDR3 reads CATSDFGLLQSSYEQYF. CDR3 DNA sequence: TGTGCCACCAGTGATTTTGGTCTACTCCAAAGCTCCTACGAGCAGTACTTC.

This clonotype was counted between two and nine times. This chain links TRBV4-1 with TRBJ2-3; D unresolved. Germline loops: CDR1 MGHRA, CDR2 YSYEKL. V lost 1 base, J lost 5 bases, and 4 bases lay in between. The CDR3 extends over 12 amino acids. DNA for the CDR3: TGCGCCAGCAGCCAAGTGAGAGATACGCAGTATTTT. It specifies CASSQVRDTQYF.

J is TRBJ2-3 and V is TRBV29-1; D is undetermined. CDR3 length: 12 residues. V lost 4 bases and J 2 bases, leaving 7 bases between the germline ends. CDR1 and CDR2 from the germline V gene are SQVTM and ANQGSEA. CDR3 nucleotide sequence: TGCAGCGTTGTCCCAGCCACAGATACGCAGTATTTT. Amino acids: CSVVPATDTQYF.

This clonotype appeared a few times. The rearrangement uses TRBV7-3 and TRBJ2-1; D is possibly TRBD2 (6 bases). In germline, CDR1 is SGHTA, CDR2 FQGTGA. Trimming removed 2 bases at V and 0 bases at J, with 14 bases between. This CDR3 has 17 residues. CDR3 region: CASSLAIGSLSYNEQFF. CDR3 sequence (DNA): TGTGCCAGCAGCTTAGCCATCGGGAGTCTCTCCTACAATGAGCAGTTCTTC.

This clonotype turned up a few times. The chain uses TRBV11-2 and TRBJ1-2; D not certain. CDR1 and CDR2 from the germline V gene are SGHAT and FQNNGV. The V and J ends lost 2 bases and 2 bases respectively, with 9 bases between them. This CDR3 comprises 14 residues. CDR3 sequence: CASSLRSFNYGYTF. CDR3 coding DNA: TGTGCCAGCAGCTTAAGGTCGTTCAACTATGGCTACACCTTC.

This sequence joins TRBV5-1 and TRBJ2-2; D unresolved. CDR1 SGHRS and CDR2 YFSETQ come from the germline V gene. The CDR3 has 13 residues. Trimming shortened V by 0 bases and J by 4 bases, and 4 bases separated the two germline ends. In DNA form, the CDR3 reads TGCGCCAGCAGCTTGGGTGCCACCGGGGAGCTGTTTTTT. Translated: CASSLGATGELFF.

A few counts support this clonotype. The chain carries TRBV7-9 and TRBJ2-3; D unresolved. The germline V and J ends were trimmed by 5 bases and 0 bases, with 12 bases remaining between them. This CDR3 spans 15 amino acids. From germline, CDR1 is SEHNR and CDR2 FQNEAQ (reference sequence). The DNA of the CDR3 is TGTGCCAGCAGCAAAGTAGCCCCTAGCACAGATACGCAGTATTTT. Protein product: CASSKVAPSTDTQYF.

This clonotype was detected a few times. In DNA, the CDR3 is TGTGCCAGCAGTTTATCGTTTTTGGATACGCAGTATTTT. Translating it yields CASSLSFLDTQYF. The genes are TRBV27 and TRBJ2-3; no clear D gene. Germline lookup yields CDR1 MNHEY and CDR2 SMNVEV (reference sequence). V lost 0 bases and J lost 6, with 7 bases in between. This CDR3 comprises 13 residues.

This clonotype was seen a few times. The chain couples TRBV7-9 to TRBJ1-2, with unresolved D. Germline CDR1 reads SEHNR; CDR2 reads FQNEAQ (reference sequence). This CDR3 region has 15 residues. The V end was cut by 1 base, the J end by 4 bases, with 13 bases between. Here the CDR3 DNA reads TGTGCCAGCAGCTTAGGGGTCAGCCCCTTCTATGGCTACACCTTC. This sequence encodes CASSLGVSPFYGYTF.

J is TRBJ2-7 and V is TRBV14; TRBD2 might be the D (6 bases). Germline values: CDR1 SGHDN, CDR2 FVKESK. This CDR3 is built from 18 residues. Trimming took off 3 bases at V and 6 bases at J, with 27 bases between the two ends. In DNA form, the CDR3 reads TGTGCCAGCAGCCAGGCAGTATACCGGGACTCCCTTCGGGGCGAGCAGTACTTC. Amino acid sequence: CASSQAVYRDSLRGEQYF.

This chain uses TRBV11-1 with TRBJ2-5; no definite D call. The V and J ends lost 4 bases and 2 bases respectively, with 20 bases between them. This CDR3 comprises 17 residues. CDR1 is SGHAT, CDR2 FQDESV, per germline (reference sequence). The CDR3 bases are TGTGCCAGCAGCTACCGAGATCTAGGAGAGTGGCAAGAGACCCAGTACTTC. Translation: CASSYRDLGEWQETQYF.

In its sample, this clonotype was seen a few times. The chain is built from TRBV3-1 and TRBJ2-3, with no clear D. Per the germline V gene, CDR1 is LGHDT and CDR2 is YNNKEL (reference sequence). Trimming removed 1 base from V and 4 bases from J, with 9 bases in between. This CDR3 contains 14 residues. CDR3: CASSQVVRADTQYF. The CDR3 nucleotides are TGTGCCAGCAGCCAAGTCGTCCGGGCAGATACGCAGTATTTT.

This chain links TRBV5-1 with TRBJ2-3; a possible D gene is TRBD1 (6 bases). Trimming cost V 9 bases and J 3 bases, with 14 bases left between them. From germline, CDR1 is SGHRS and CDR2 YFSETQ. There are 13 residues in the CDR3. CDR3 in DNA: TGCGCCACCGGTACTACAGGGACAGATACGCAGTATTTT. Its translation is CATGTTGTDTQYF.

This clonotype showed up just a few times. The chain joins TRBV19 to TRBJ2-7, with D perhaps TRBD1 (5 bases). Germline V lookup: CDR1 LNHDA, CDR2 SQIVND (reference sequence). The V end lost 3 bases, the J end lost 2 bases, and 14 bases lay between the germline ends. The CDR3 is 15 residues long. In nucleotides, the CDR3 is TGTGCCAGTAGTATTCACAGGAGCAAGGCCTACGAGCAGTACTTC. Translating gives CASSIHRSKAYEQYF.

This chain joins TRBV24-1 and TRBJ2-7; D tentatively fits TRBD1 or TRBD2 (5 bases each). Germline CDR1 and CDR2: KGHDR and SFDVKD. This CDR3 has 13 amino acids. V gave up 4 bases and J gave up 3 bases, with 9 bases separating them. The chain's CDR3 is CATSDPGRYEQYF. The CDR3, as DNA: TGTGCCACCAGTGACCCGGGACGCTACGAGCAGTACTTC.

This rearrangement joins TRBV7-2 to TRBJ2-7; no definite D call. The CDR3 runs to 14 residues. The V end was cut by 0 bases, the J end by 0 bases, with 6 bases between. The germline V gene encodes CDR1 SGHTA and CDR2 FQGNSA. CDR3 protein: CASSLARSSYEQYF. CDR3 bases: TGTGCCAGCAGCTTAGCAAGGAGCTCCTACGAGCAGTACTTC. The whole variable domain, filled in from reference TRBV7-2 and TRBJ2-7, reads GAGVSQSPSNKVTEKGKDVELRCDPISGHTALYWYRQSLGQGLEFLIYFQGNSAPDKSGLPSDRFSAERTGGSVSTLTIQRTQQEDSAVYLCASSLARSSYEQYFGPGTRLTVT.

The chain recombines TRBV7-9 with TRBJ1-2; D is uncertain. V was cut by 8 bases and J by 3 bases, with 22 bases left in between. CDR3 size: 16 residues. Germline lookup yields CDR1 SEHNR and CDR2 FQNEAQ (reference sequence). CDR3 sequence: CASQRREGQHDYGYTF. The CDR3 DNA reads as TGTGCCAGCCAAAGGCGGGAAGGGCAGCATGACTATGGCTACACCTTC.

The chain links TRBV27 to TRBJ2-1; 10 positions agree with TRBD1. Germline lookup yields CDR1 MNHEY and CDR2 SMNVEV (reference sequence). With V trimmed by 0 bases and J by 4 bases, 6 bases remained unmatched. The CDR3 runs 17 residues. CDR3 nucleotide sequence: TGTGCCAGCAGTTTATCCGGGGGACAGGGGTTATACAATGAGCAGTTCTTC. Translated, it gives CASSLSGGQGLYNEQFF.

This clonotype was seen a handful of times. The CDR3 bases are TGTGCCAGCAGCTTGCAGGGTCAAAGGGAGCAGTTCTTC. This encodes CASSLQGQREQFF. The J gene is TRBJ2-1, the V gene TRBV5-6; TRBD1 might be the D (5 bases). The germline V gene has CDR1 SGHDT and CDR2 YYEEEE. With 1 base removed from V and 10 bases from J, the gap between germline ends came to 12 bases. CDR3 length: 13 amino acids.

Only a few counts were recorded for this clonotype. The rearrangement joins TRBV5-1 to TRBJ2-1, with 9 positions matching TRBD2. The CDR3 extends over 17 amino acids. From germline, CDR1 is SGHRS and CDR2 YFSETQ. Unmatched junction bases numbered 8, after V lost 0 bases and J lost 4 bases. The CDR3 region is CASSLAAGGPPYNEQFF. Here the CDR3 DNA reads TGCGCCAGCAGCTTGGCGGCGGGAGGGCCCCCATACAATGAGCAGTTCTTC.

The chain's CDR3 is CASSLRRGSYNEQFF. CDR3 bases: TGTGCCAGCAGCTTGAGGCGGGGTTCCTACAATGAGCAGTTCTTC. The chain carries TRBV7-3 and TRBJ2-1, with D maybe TRBD2 (6 bases). This CDR3 is built from 15 residues. Deletions cut 3 bases from V and 1 base from J, with 10 bases between. Germline V gene lookup returns CDR1 SGHTA and CDR2 FQGTGA.

The chain employs TRBV20-1 and TRBJ2-5; the D is unclear. The V end was cut by 4 bases, the J end by 3 bases, with 3 bases between. CDR3 length: 10 amino acids. Germline-derived CDR1 and CDR2 are DFQATT and SNEGSKA (reference sequence). DNA for the CDR3: TGCAGTGCTAATAAAGAGACCCAGTACTTC. Its protein is CSANKETQYF.

The chain combines TRBV27 with TRBJ2-2; 8 bases are a match to TRBD1. V gave up 3 bases and J gave up 4 bases; unmatched junction bases: 13. CDR3 length: 18 amino acids. In germline, CDR1 is MNHEY, CDR2 SMNVEV (reference sequence). The CDR3 bases are TGTGCCAGCAGTTTGTTAGGGACAGGACCTCGTTCCACCGGGGAGCTGTTTTTT. Its translation is CASSLLGTGPRSTGELFF.

This clonotype was observed a handful of times. The chain uses TRBV6-5 and TRBJ1-4, with D maybe TRBD1 (5 bases). Germline loops: CDR1 MNHEY, CDR2 SVGAGI. The V gene lost 0 bases and the J gene lost 4 bases, with 18 bases spanning the gap. This CDR3 spans 18 amino acids. CDR3 loop: CASSYSSTSGQLNEKLFF. Here the CDR3 DNA reads TGTGCCAGCAGTTACTCGAGTACCTCAGGACAACTTAATGAAAAACTGTTTTTT.

This rearrangement joins TRBV12-5 to TRBJ2-1, with D perhaps TRBD2 (5 bases). The germline V and J ends were trimmed by 5 bases and 7 bases, with 15 bases remaining between them. The CDR3 covers 14 residues. Germline V gene data show CDR1 as LGHNT and CDR2 as FRNRAP. CDR3 in DNA: TGTGCTAGTGGTCCTCGGACTGTCCGGAATGAGCAGTTCTTC. Translation: CASGPRTVRNEQFF.

The chain is built from TRBV6-1 and TRBJ1-5; TRBD1 matches at 7 bases. The germline gives CDR1 MNHNS, CDR2 SASEGT. The CDR3 is 18 residues long. J was trimmed by 0 bases and V by 3 bases; bases with no gene match: 11. This CDR3 is CASSEFGGTAYSNQPQHF. CDR3 in DNA: TGTGCCAGCAGTGAGTTTGGGGGGACAGCATATAGCAATCAGCCCCAGCATTTT.